The 27 T cell receptor beta chains below were found in one sample sequenced in a study of cytomegalovirus exposure and HLA in healthy donors. Primers included in the PCR were 60 Vbeta and 13 Jbeta primers. Assay: immunoSEQ multiplex PCR; the TCRdb copy retains only in-frame clones and omits some. The sample records about 110,000 clones, around 81% being singletons. Sequenced material: PBMCs. The receptors here all came from a woman aged 25 to 39 in good health and CMV-seronegative.

The V gene is TRBV11-3, the J gene TRBJ2-3, with D possibly TRBD2 on 6 matching bases. Looked up from germline, CDR1 is SGHNT and CDR2 is YENEEA. V was trimmed by 5 bases and J by 4 bases, leaving 13 bases between them. The CDR3 totals 14 residues. The CDR3: CASSQEGYSDTQYF. In DNA form, the CDR3 reads TGTGCCAGCAGCCAGGAGGGATACTCAGATACGCAGTATTTT.

The CDR3 loop is CASSLKGQGSYEQYF. DNA for the CDR3: TGTGCCAGCAGTTTAAAGGGACAGGGGTCCTACGAGCAGTACTTC. The J gene is TRBJ2-7, the V gene TRBV27; TRBD1 matches at 10 bases. This CDR3 region has 15 residues. Looked up from germline, CDR1 is MNHEY and CDR2 is SMNVEV (reference sequence). The junction had 2 bases not matched to a gene; V was cut back by 2 bases and J by 1 base.

The rearrangement uses TRBV7-2 and TRBJ1-2; D unclear. The germline V gene encodes CDR1 SGHTA and CDR2 FQGNSA. The CDR3 extends over 14 amino acids. V was trimmed by 5 bases and J by 2 bases, leaving 12 bases between them. The CDR3 nucleotides are TGTGCCAGCAGCCCCAGTGCGGGGAACTATGGCTACACCTTC. It specifies CASSPSAGNYGYTF.

This clone has more than one count but fewer than ten. CDR3 DNA: TGTGCCTGGAGTGCTCAGGGGGCGGGAGATACGCAGTATTTT. Translated: CAWSAQGAGDTQYF. The J gene is TRBJ2-3, the V gene TRBV30, with 8 nucleotides matching TRBD1. V was pared by 1 base and J by 5 bases, with 5 bases of the junction left unmatched. The CDR3 consists of 14 residues. Germline lookup yields CDR1 GTSNPN and CDR2 SVGIG (reference sequence).

The chain uses TRBV27 and TRBJ1-6, with 9 bases lining up with TRBD1. Trimming took 3 bases from V and 10 from J; bases not matched to a gene: 4. This CDR3 region has 14 residues. Per the germline V gene, CDR1 is MNHEY and CDR2 is SMNVEV (reference sequence). CDR3 DNA: TGTGCCAGCAGTTTCCGGGACAGGGTATCACCCCTCCACTTT. Translation: CASSFRDRVSPLHF.

The rearrangement joins TRBV19 to TRBJ2-3; D might be TRBD2 (6 bases). Germline CDR1 and CDR2: LNHDA and SQIVND (reference sequence). The CDR3 sequence is 16 residues long. The V end was cut by 5 bases, the J end by 0 bases, with 15 bases between. Here the CDR3 DNA reads TGTGCCAGTAGTGTCCTCGCGGGAACTAGCACAGATACGCAGTATTTT. This gives the protein CASSVLAGTSTDTQYF. Variable domain in full (rest from reference TRBV19 and TRBJ2-3): DGGITQSPKYLFRKEGQNVTLSCEQNLNHDAMYWYRQDPGQGLRLIYYSQIVNDFQKGDIAEGYSVSREKKESFPLTVTSAQKNPTAFYLCASSVLAGTSTDTQYFGPGTRLTVL.

CDR3 amino acids: CASRPRGAKNIQYF. The DNA of the CDR3 is TGTGCCAGCAGACCTCGCGGCGCCAAAAACATTCAGTACTTC. The chain is built from TRBV27 and TRBJ2-4; D is undetermined. The CDR3 length is 14 residues. The germline V and J ends were trimmed by 6 bases and 1 base, with 10 bases remaining between them. Looked up from germline, CDR1 is MNHEY and CDR2 is SMNVEV (reference sequence).

The rearrangement links TRBV28 to TRBJ2-5; 10 nucleotides align to TRBD2. The CDR3 consists of 16 residues. Germline CDR1 MDHEN, CDR2 SYDVKM. J was trimmed by 2 bases and V by 4 bases; bases with no gene match: 7. CDR3 amino acids: CASSSYTSGEQETQYF. In nucleotides, the CDR3 is TGTGCCAGCAGTTCTTATACTAGCGGGGAACAAGAGACCCAGTACTTC.

The genes are TRBV11-2 and TRBJ2-2; 11 bases fit TRBD2. Germline V gene sequence: CDR1 SGHAT, CDR2 FQNNGV. V was clipped by 1 base and J by 3 bases; unmatched bases: 1. The CDR3 runs to 16 residues. CDR3 sequence: CASSLGTSGYTGELFF. The DNA of the CDR3 is TGTGCCAGCAGCTTAGGGACTAGCGGGTACACCGGGGAGCTGTTTTTT.

The chain employs TRBV7-2 and TRBJ2-2; 10 bases line up with TRBD2. CDR3 length: 15 residues. V shed 10 bases and J 4 bases; nucleotides not matched to a gene: 9. The germline V gene has CDR1 SGHTA and CDR2 FQGNSA. The CDR3: CAIPLAGGLTGELFF. Written as DNA, the CDR3 is TGTGCCATCCCGTTAGCGGGAGGTCTCACCGGGGAGCTGTTTTTT.

The chain's CDR3 is CASSPASDTDTQYF. CDR3 in DNA: TGCGCCAGCAGCCCAGCTAGCGACACAGATACGCAGTATTTT. The V and J genes are TRBV4-1 and TRBJ2-3; TRBD2 is a possible D gene (6 bases). The CDR3 is 14 residues long. V was cut by 4 bases and J by 2 bases, with 10 bases left in between. Germline CDR1 MGHRA, CDR2 YSYEKL.

The table lists this clone with a few counts. V gene TRBV7-9 combines with J gene TRBJ1-4; weak D call: TRBD1 (5 bases). The V end lost 5 bases, the J end lost 0 bases, and 10 bases lay between the germline ends. The V gene's germline CDR1 is SEHNR and CDR2 FQNEAQ (reference sequence). This CDR3 has 15 amino acids. CDR3 sequence reads: CASSLDTTTNEKLFF. CDR3 nucleotides: TGTGCCAGCAGCCTGGACACCACAACTAATGAAAAACTGTTTTTT.

This clone was picked up one time. The V gene is TRBV19, the J gene TRBJ1-5; TRBD1 matches at 8 bases. Germline V lookup: CDR1 LNHDA, CDR2 SQIVND (reference sequence). The length of the CDR3 is 16 residues. V lost 4 bases and J lost 4; bases outside the gene matches: 9. CDR3 loop: CASSTTGGPLNQPQHF. Written as DNA, the CDR3 is TGTGCCAGTAGTACTACAGGGGGTCCCTTGAATCAGCCCCAGCATTTT.

J is TRBJ2-7 and V is TRBV4-1, with 9 bases lining up with TRBD1. CDR3 length equals 15 residues. In germline, CDR1 is MGHRA, CDR2 YSYEKL. V shed 6 bases, J shed 4 bases, and the junction held 10 bases outside the gene matches. CDR3 sequence (DNA): TGCGCCAGCAGTTCCGGGACAGGGTTGACGTACGAGCAGTACTTC. It codes for CASSSGTGLTYEQYF.

This clone was detected once. The gene calls are TRBV6-6 and TRBJ1-2, with D tentatively TRBD1 (6 bases). CDR1 and CDR2 (germline): MNHNY, SVGAGI (reference sequence). The CDR3 has 16 amino acids. Trimming shortened V by 2 bases and J by 5 bases, and 18 bases separated the two germline ends. CDR3 amino acids: CASSYLRGTTQYGYTF. CDR3 in DNA: TGTGCCAGCAGTTACCTCAGGGGAACCACCCAATATGGCTACACCTTC.

The genes are TRBV27 and TRBJ1-2, with D hard to call. Between the trimmed V and J ends, which lost 6 bases and 6 bases, there was a span of 14 bases. This CDR3 region has 13 residues. In germline, CDR1 is MNHEY, CDR2 SMNVEV (reference sequence). The CDR3: CASRPDSIDGYTF. CDR3 coding DNA: TGTGCCAGCAGGCCAGATTCGATCGATGGCTACACCTTC.

Only a few counts were recorded for this clone. The chain carries TRBV7-2 and TRBJ2-7; 10 nucleotides line up with TRBD1. CDR3 length equals 14 residues. V trimming: 4 bases; J trimming: 4 bases; junction bases outside the gene matches: 4. CDR1 is SGHTA and CDR2 is FQGNSA in the germline V gene. The CDR3 loop is CASSSRTGGYEQYF. CDR3 nucleotide sequence: TGTGCCAGCAGCTCCCGGACAGGGGGGTACGAGCAGTACTTC.

CDR3 region: CASSVSGIQETQYF. In nucleotides, the CDR3 is TGTGCCAGCAGCGTATCCGGGATCCAAGAGACCCAGTACTTC. The V call is TRBV9, the J call TRBJ2-5, with a possible D match to TRBD2 (5 bases). Looked up from germline, CDR1 is SGDLS and CDR2 is YYNGEE. The V gene lost 1 base and the J gene lost 1 base, with 8 bases spanning the gap. This CDR3 comprises 14 residues.

This clone was detected only once. The CDR3 region has the DNA TGTGCCAGTAGTGTTCTAGGACAGGGCACAGATACGCAGTATTTT. It specifies CASSVLGQGTDTQYF. V and J are TRBV19 and TRBJ2-3, with 7 bases identical to TRBD1. This CDR3 has 15 amino acids. The germline V gene encodes CDR1 LNHDA and CDR2 SQIVND (reference sequence). V was pared by 5 bases and J by 1 base, with 6 bases of the junction left unmatched.

V and J are TRBV25-1 and TRBJ1-3; D gene ambiguous. This CDR3 has 13 residues. Looked up from germline, CDR1 is MGHDK and CDR2 is SYGVNS. Trimming took 5 bases from V and 0 from J, leaving 5 bases between them. The CDR3 loop reads CASSPGSGNTIYF. The CDR3 coding sequence is TGTGCCAGCAGTCCCGGCTCTGGAAACACCATATATTTT.

This clone was detected a few times. The J gene is TRBJ2-3, the V gene TRBV11-2; no reliable D call. This CDR3 has 13 amino acids. The ends were cut back, 4 bases at V and 3 bases at J, with 8 bases in the middle. Germline V gene lookup returns CDR1 SGHAT and CDR2 FQNNGV. The CDR3 sequence is CASSSQLTDTQYF. The CDR3 DNA reads as TGTGCCAGCAGCTCCCAACTGACAGATACGCAGTATTTT.

The rearrangement uses TRBV7-2 and TRBJ2-3, with 9 bases lining up with TRBD2. The CDR3 is made up of 18 amino acids. V dropped 5 bases and J dropped 1; count of bases not matched to a gene: 13. Per the germline V gene, CDR1 is SGHTA and CDR2 is FQGNSA. In DNA, the CDR3 is TGTGCCAGCAGCGCCGGACTAGCGTCCGGGGGGGGCACAGATACGCAGTATTTT. Translating it yields CASSAGLASGGGTDTQYF.

The gene calls are TRBV5-1 and TRBJ1-4, with D uncertain. This CDR3 spans 14 amino acids. The ends were cut back, 4 bases at V and 4 bases at J, with 11 bases in the middle. Looked up from germline, CDR1 is SGHRS and CDR2 is YFSETQ. The CDR3 DNA reads TGCGCCAGCAGCCTGAGACACGGTAATGAAAAACTGTTTTTT. Encoded protein: CASSLRHGNEKLFF.

The J gene is TRBJ1-2, the V gene TRBV5-6; TRBD1 agrees at 11 bases. This CDR3 is 17 amino acids long. Germline V CDR1 and CDR2: SGHDT, YYEEEE. The V and J ends lost 2 bases and 2 bases, in that order; junction bases with no gene match: 8. Here the CDR3 reads CASSFRTGGVRNYGYTF. The CDR3 DNA sequence: TGTGCCAGCAGCTTCCGGACAGGGGGCGTTCGGAACTATGGCTACACCTTC.

This sequence joins TRBV5-1 and TRBJ1-6; possibly TRBD1 for D (5 bases). The CDR3 runs 15 residues. Per the germline V gene, CDR1 is SGHRS and CDR2 is YFSETQ. V dropped 0 bases and J dropped 6 bases, with 10 bases sitting between them. Here the CDR3 DNA reads TGCGCCAGCAGCTTGGATGGGCAGGGTAATTCACCCCTCCACTTT. Residues: CASSLDGQGNSPLHF.

The chain recombines TRBV19 with TRBJ1-5; 11 positions match TRBD1. Germline trimming cut 7 bases from V and 6 bases from J; bases unmatched to any gene: 5. CDR1 is LNHDA and CDR2 is SQIVND in the germline V gene (reference sequence). CDR3 length: 14 residues. CDR3 nucleotide sequence: TGTGCCAGTACCACCGGACAGGGGGCTCAGCCCCAGCATTTT. This codes for CASTTGQGAQPQHF.

V gene TRBV11-2 combines with J gene TRBJ2-7; TRBD2 matches 8 bases. The germline V gene has CDR1 SGHAT and CDR2 FQNNGV. The trim removed 5 bases at V and 4 bases at J, leaving 13 bases unmatched. The length of the CDR3 is 16 residues. The CDR3 protein is CASSPLAGINRYEQYF. For the CDR3, the DNA is TGTGCCAGCAGCCCCTTAGCGGGAATCAATAGGTACGAGCAGTACTTC.